This TCR beta chain was documented in a study of regulatory T cells in long-lasting Graves disease. Trimming left V 1 base short and J 0 bases short, with 9 bases between. The CDR3 totals 15 residues. Germline V gives CDR1 DFQATT, CDR2 SNEGSKA (reference sequence). As to time point: newly diagnosed GD, antithyroid drugs for less than 3 months. Researchers made the TCR library from RNA that was extracted from PBMCs. From each patient, nine milliliters of peripheral blood was drawn and collected into an EDTA anticoagulant tube. Regarding this clonotype: What it binds is unknown.

According to the study, TCR beta libraries were built with iRepertoire HTBI primers and CDR3-region Arm-PCR. TCRdb redid the calling of the multiplex PCR reads with MiXCR, one entry per CDR3 protein. The sample carries 550,000 to 600,000 distinct CDR3 sequences, around 15% recorded once. General observations from the study: Newly diagnosed patients shared approximately 1,000 public clonotypes; persistent patients shared approximately 2,700.

The same sample was also used in a study of T cells in Graves' hyperthyroidism and ophthalmopathy. From that paper: Researchers ran a first-round RT-PCR on the TCR CDR3 using the HTBI primer set.

This TCR was recovered from a man in his late teens or twenties with Graves disease. Sample: peripheral blood mononuclear cells (PBMCs), taken at new diagnosis, from a patient treated with antithyroid drugs. The V and J genes are TRBV20-1 and TRBJ2-2, with TRBD1 as a possible D gene (6 bases). The CDR3 region has the DNA TGCAGTGCTAGAGTGCGGACAGCGAACACCGGGGAGCTGTTTTTT. Its translation: CSARVRTANTGELFF.